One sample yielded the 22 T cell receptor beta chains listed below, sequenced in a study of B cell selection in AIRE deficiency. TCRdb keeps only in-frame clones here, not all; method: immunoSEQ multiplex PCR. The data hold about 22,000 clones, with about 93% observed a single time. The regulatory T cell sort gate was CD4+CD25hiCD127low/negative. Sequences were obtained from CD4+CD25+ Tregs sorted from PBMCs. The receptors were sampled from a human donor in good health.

CDR3 sequence: CASSRGILGGEAFF. In DNA, the CDR3 is TGTGCCAGCAGCCGGGGGATCTTGGGGGGTGAAGCTTTCTTT. This sequence joins TRBV6-5 and TRBJ1-1; perhaps TRBD1 as D (5 bases). Germline values: CDR1 MNHEY, CDR2 SVGAGI. With 6 bases removed from V and 7 bases from J, the gap between germline ends came to 18 bases. The CDR3 extends over 14 amino acids.

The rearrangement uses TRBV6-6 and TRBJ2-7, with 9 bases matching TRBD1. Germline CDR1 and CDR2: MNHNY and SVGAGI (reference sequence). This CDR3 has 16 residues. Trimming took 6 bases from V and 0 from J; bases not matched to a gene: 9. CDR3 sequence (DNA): TGTGCCAGCAGGAATTCCGGGACAGGGCCCTCCTACGAGCAGTACTTC. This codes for CASRNSGTGPSYEQYF.

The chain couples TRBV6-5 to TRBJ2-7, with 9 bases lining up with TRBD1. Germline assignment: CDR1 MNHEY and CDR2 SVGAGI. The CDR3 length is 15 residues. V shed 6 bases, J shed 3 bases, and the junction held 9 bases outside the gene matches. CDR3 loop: CASSRHRGRNYEQYF. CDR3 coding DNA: TGTGCCAGCAGCCGCCACAGGGGGCGTAACTACGAGCAGTACTTC.

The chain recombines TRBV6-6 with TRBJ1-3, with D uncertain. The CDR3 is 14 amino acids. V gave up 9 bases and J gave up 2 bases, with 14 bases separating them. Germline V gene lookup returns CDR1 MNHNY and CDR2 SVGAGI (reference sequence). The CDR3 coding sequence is TGTGCCAGTTTACAGAAGAGGACTGGAAACACCATATATTTT. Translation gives CASLQKRTGNTIYF.

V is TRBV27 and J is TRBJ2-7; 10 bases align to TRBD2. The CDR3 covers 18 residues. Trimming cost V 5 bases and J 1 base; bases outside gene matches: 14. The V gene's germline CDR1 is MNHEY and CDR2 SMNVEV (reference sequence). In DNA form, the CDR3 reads TGTGCCAGCAGTACCTCGCTAGCGGGAGTCTCATTTTCCTACGAGCAGTACTTC. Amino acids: CASSTSLAGVSFSYEQYF.

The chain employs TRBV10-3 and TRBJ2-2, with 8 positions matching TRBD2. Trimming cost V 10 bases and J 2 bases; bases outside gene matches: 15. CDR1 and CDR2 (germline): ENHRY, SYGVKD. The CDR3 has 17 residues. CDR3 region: CATSAGGPGTNTGELFF. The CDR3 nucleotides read TGTGCCACCTCGGCGGGGGGCCCCGGGACTAACACCGGGGAGCTGTTTTTT.

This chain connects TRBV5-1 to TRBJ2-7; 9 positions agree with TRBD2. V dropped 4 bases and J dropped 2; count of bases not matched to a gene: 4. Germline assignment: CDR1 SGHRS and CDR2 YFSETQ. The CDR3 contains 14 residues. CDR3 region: CASSLSGGPYEQYF. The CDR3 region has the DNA TGCGCCAGCAGCCTTAGCGGGGGTCCCTACGAGCAGTACTTC.

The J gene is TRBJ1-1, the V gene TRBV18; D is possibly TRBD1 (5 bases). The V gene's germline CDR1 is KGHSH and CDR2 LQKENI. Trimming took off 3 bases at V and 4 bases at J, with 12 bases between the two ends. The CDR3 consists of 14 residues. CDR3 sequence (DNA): TGTGCCAGCTCACCCGGACAAGTTGGCACTGAAGCTTTCTTT. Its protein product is CASSPGQVGTEAFF.

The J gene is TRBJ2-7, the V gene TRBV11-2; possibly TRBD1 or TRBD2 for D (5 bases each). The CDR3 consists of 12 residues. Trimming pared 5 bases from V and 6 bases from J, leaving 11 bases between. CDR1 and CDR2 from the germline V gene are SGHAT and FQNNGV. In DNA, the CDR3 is TGTGCCAGCAGCCTCCGGGGCCTCGAGCAGTACTTC. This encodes CASSLRGLEQYF.

CDR3 DNA sequence: TGTGCCAGCAGCTTCATCATTGGCACAGATACGCAGTATTTT. This translates into CASSFIIGTDTQYF. The V call is TRBV11-3, the J call TRBJ2-3; no firm D call. This CDR3 has 14 residues. Germline CDR1 and CDR2: SGHNT and YENEEA. V was trimmed by 3 bases and J by 1 base, leaving 8 bases between them.

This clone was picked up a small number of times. CDR3 in DNA: TGCGCCAGCAGCTTCTCGCGGGGTTCTCTCACAGATACGCAGTATTTT. As protein: CASSFSRGSLTDTQYF. The chain employs TRBV5-1 and TRBJ2-3; D is perhaps TRBD2 (6 bases). Germline assignment: CDR1 SGHRS and CDR2 YFSETQ. V gave up 2 bases and J gave up 2 bases, with 15 bases separating them. The CDR3 length is 16 residues.

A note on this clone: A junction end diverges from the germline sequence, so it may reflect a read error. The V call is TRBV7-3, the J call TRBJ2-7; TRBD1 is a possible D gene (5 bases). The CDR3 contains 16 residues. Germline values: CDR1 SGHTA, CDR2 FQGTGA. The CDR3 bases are TGTGCCAGCAGCCTAACGTGGGGCGGTTACTGGTACGAGCAGTACTTC. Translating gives CASSLTWGGYWYEQYF.

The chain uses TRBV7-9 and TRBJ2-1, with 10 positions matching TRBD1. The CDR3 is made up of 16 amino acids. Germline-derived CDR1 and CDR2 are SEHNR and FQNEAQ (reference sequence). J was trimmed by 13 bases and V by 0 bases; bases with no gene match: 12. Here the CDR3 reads CASSLAGTGAASGQFF. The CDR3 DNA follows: TGTGCCAGCAGCTTAGCCGGGACAGGGGCCGCGTCGGGTCAGTTCTTC.

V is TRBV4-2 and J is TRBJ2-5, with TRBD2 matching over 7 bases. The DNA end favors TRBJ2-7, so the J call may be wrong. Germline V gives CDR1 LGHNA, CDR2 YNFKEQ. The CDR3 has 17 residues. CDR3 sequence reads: CASSQAGERGYSYEQYF. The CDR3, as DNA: TGTGCCAGCAGCCAAGCGGGGGAGCGGGGATACTCCTACGAGCAGTACTTC.

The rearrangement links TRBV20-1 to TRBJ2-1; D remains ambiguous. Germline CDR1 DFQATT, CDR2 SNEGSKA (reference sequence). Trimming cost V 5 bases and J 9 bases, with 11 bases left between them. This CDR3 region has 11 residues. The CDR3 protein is CSAPRLAEQFF. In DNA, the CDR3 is TGCAGTGCTCCCCGACTTGCTGAGCAGTTCTTC.

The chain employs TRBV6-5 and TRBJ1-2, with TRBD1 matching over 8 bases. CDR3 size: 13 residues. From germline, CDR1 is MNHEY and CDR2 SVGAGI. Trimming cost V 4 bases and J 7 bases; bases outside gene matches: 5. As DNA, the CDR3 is TGTGCCAGCAGTTTTCGGACAGGGCGTGGCTACACCTTC. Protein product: CASSFRTGRGYTF.

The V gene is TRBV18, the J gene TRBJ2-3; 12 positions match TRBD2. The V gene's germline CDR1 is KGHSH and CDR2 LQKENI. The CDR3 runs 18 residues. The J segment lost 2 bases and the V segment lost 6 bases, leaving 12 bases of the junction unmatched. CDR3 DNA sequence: TGTGCCAGCTCGAACCGGGCACTAGCGGGGGGCCACACAGATACGCAGTATTTT. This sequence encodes CASSNRALAGGHTDTQYF.

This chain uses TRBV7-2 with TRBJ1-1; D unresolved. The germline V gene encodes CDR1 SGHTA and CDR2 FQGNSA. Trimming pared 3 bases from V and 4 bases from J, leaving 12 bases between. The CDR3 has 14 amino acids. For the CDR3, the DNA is TGTGCCAGCAGCTTTTACTCGGGGAGCACTGAAGCTTTCTTT. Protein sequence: CASSFYSGSTEAFF.

CDR3 nucleotides: TGTGCCAGCAGTCCTCGGACAGCTGGAAACACCATATATTTT. Translation gives CASSPRTAGNTIYF. The rearrangement uses TRBV7-9 and TRBJ1-3, with D maybe TRBD1 (6 bases). Germline V lookup: CDR1 SEHNR, CDR2 FQNEAQ (reference sequence). CDR3 length equals 14 residues. The V and J ends lost 6 bases and 2 bases respectively, with 11 bases between them. Based on the CDR3 plus reference TRBV7-9 and TRBJ1-3, the full variable domain is DTGVSQNPRHKITKRGQNVTFRCDPISEHNRLYWYRQTLGQGPEFLTYFQNEAQLEKSRLLSDRFSAERPKGSFSTLEIQRTEQGDSAMYLCASSPRTAGNTIYFGEGSWLTVV.

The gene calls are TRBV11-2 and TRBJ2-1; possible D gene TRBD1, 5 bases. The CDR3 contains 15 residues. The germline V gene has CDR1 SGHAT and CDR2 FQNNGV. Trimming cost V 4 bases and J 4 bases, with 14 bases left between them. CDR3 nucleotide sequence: TGTGCCAGCAGCTCGAACCCAGACAGATACAATGAGCAGTTCTTC. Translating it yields CASSSNPDRYNEQFF.

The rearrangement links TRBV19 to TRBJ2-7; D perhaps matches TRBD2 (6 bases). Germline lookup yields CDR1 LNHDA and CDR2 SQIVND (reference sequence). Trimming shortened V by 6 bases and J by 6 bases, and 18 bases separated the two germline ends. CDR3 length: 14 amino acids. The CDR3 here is CASSQTGLIGEQYF. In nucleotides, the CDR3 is TGTGCCAGTAGCCAAACGGGACTGATTGGCGAGCAGTACTTC.

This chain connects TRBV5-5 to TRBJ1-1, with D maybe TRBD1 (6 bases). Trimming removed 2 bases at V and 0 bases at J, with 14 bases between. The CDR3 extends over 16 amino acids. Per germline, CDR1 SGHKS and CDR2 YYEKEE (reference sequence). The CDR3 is CASSLGLGQMNTEAFF. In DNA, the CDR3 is TGTGCCAGCAGCTTAGGTTTAGGACAGATGAACACTGAAGCTTTCTTT. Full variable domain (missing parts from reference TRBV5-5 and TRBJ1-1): DAGVTQSPTHLIKTRGQQVTLRCSPISGHKSVSWYQQVLGQGPQFIFQYYEKEERGRGNFPDRFSARQFPNYSSELNVNALLLGDSALYLCASSLGLGQMNTEAFFGQGTRLTVV.